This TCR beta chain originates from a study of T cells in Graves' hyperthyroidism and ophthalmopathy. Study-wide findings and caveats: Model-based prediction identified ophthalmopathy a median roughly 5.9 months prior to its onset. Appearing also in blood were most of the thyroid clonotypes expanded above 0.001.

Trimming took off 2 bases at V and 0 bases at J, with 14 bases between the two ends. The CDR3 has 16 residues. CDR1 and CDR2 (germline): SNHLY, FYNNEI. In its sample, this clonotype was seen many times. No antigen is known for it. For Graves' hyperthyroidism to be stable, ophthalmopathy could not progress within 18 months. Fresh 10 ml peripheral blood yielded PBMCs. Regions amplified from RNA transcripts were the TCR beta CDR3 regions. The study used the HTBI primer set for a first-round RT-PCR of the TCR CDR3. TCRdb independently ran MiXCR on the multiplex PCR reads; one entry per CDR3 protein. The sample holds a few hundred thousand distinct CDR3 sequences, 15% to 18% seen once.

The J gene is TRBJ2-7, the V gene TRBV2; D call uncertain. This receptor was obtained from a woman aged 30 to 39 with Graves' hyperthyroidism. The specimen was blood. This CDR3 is CASSESRAIPSYEQYF. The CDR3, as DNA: TGTGCCAGCAGTGAAAGTAGGGCAATCCCCTCCTACGAGCAGTACTTC.